These T cell receptor beta chains were read from a single sample in a study of blood T cell repertoires in COVID-19. Measured with immunoSEQ multiplex PCR; TCRdb has only the in-frame clones, and not every one. Of about 250,000 clones listed, about 82% are singletons. The sequenced sample consisted of peripheral blood. All receptors come from a woman older than 75 with COVID-19, enrolled during active disease. Each CDR3 is given with its conserved first and last residue. Fields, in order: D gene, V gene, J gene, clone size, CDR3 protein, CDR3 DNA. The D gene is left open where the match is weak. Where a row states a size, it is once, few, many or the class of an expanded clone; other rows omit it.

D: -
V: TRBV2
J: TRBJ1-1
size: -
CDR3: CASLYFPDTEAFF
DNA: TGTGCCAGCTTATACTTCCCGGACACTGAAGCTTTCTTT

D: -
V: TRBV10-1
J: TRBJ2-3
size: -
CDR3: CASSDVERATDTQYF
DNA: TGCGCCAGCAGTGATGTAGAGAGGGCCACAGATACGCAGTATTTT

D: -
V: TRBV2
J: TRBJ2-3
size: -
CDR3: CASSERGTDTQYF
DNA: TGTGCCAGCAGTGAAAGGGGGACAGATACGCAGTATTTT

D: -
V: TRBV18
J: TRBJ2-7
size: -
CDR3: CASSLSFQVPSYEQYF
DNA: TGTGCCAGCTCCCTATCTTTTCAGGTGCCCTCCTACGAGCAGTACTTC

D: TRBD1
V: TRBV5-1
J: TRBJ1-1
size: -
CDR3: CASSKTGGTEAFF
DNA: TGCGCCAGCAGCAAGACAGGGGGCACTGAAGCTTTCTTT

D: TRBD1
V: TRBV5-1
J: TRBJ1-1
size: -
CDR3: CASSGDQGARRAFF
DNA: TGCGCCAGCAGCGGGGACCAGGGGGCGCGAAGAGCTTTCTTT

D: -
V: TRBV6-5
J: TRBJ1-3
size: once
CDR3: CASSYSFRQAGNTIYF
DNA: TGTGCCAGCAGTTACTCCTTTCGACAGGCTGGAAACACCATATATTTT

D: TRBD2
V: TRBV5-1
J: TRBJ2-1
size: -
CDR3: CASSSTGGSYNEQFF
DNA: TGCGCCAGCAGCTCGACGGGGGGGTCCTACAATGAGCAGTTCTTC

D: -
V: TRBV24-1
J: TRBJ1-2
size: -
CDR3: CATSVPGVGGYTF
DNA: TGTGCCACCAGTGTACCAGGGGTTGGTGGCTACACCTTC

D: -
V: TRBV7-9
J: TRBJ2-5
size: -
CDR3: CASSLNKQTAYQETQYF
DNA: TGTGCCAGCAGCTTAAATAAGCAGACAGCGTACCAAGAGACCCAGTACTTC

D: -
V: TRBV11-3
J: TRBJ2-5
size: once
CDR3: CASSSGTPNETQYF
DNA: TGTGCCAGCAGCTCCGGGACTCCCAATGAGACCCAGTACTTC

D: -
V: TRBV29-1
J: TRBJ1-2
size: once
CDR3: CSVEAETATNYGYTF
DNA: TGCAGCGTTGAAGCCGAAACAGCCACTAACTATGGCTACACCTTC

D: TRBD1
V: TRBV7-2
J: TRBJ1-5
size: -
CDR3: CASSSQTGYNQPQHF
DNA: TGTGCCAGCAGCTCGCAGACAGGGTACAATCAGCCCCAGCATTTT

D: TRBD1
V: TRBV6-2/TRBV6-3
J: TRBJ2-2
size: -
CDR3: CASSFSPGQGATTRNTGELFF
DNA: TGTGCCAGCAGTTTCTCTCCGGGACAGGGGGCAACAACGAGGAACACCGGGGAGCTGTTTTTT

D: TRBD1
V: TRBV19
J: TRBJ1-2
size: -
CDR3: CASSPPGGYGYTF
DNA: TGTGCCAGTAGTCCTCCAGGGGGCTATGGCTACACCTTC

D: TRBD1
V: TRBV11-1
J: TRBJ2-7
size: -
CDR3: CASSRDRGHYEQYF
DNA: TGTGCCAGCAGCCGGGACAGGGGGCATTACGAGCAGTACTTC

D: TRBD2
V: TRBV7-8
J: TRBJ2-7
size: -
CDR3: CASSLQTSGGSYEQYF
DNA: TGTGCCAGCAGCTTACAGACTAGCGGGGGGTCCTACGAGCAGTACTTC

D: TRBD1
V: TRBV30
J: TRBJ2-1
size: -
CDR3: CAWSTGGIYNEQFF
DNA: TGTGCCTGGAGTACAGGGGGCATCTACAATGAGCAGTTCTTC

D: TRBD1
V: TRBV3-1/TRBV3-2
J: TRBJ2-1
size: -
CDR3: CASSLPARTGDSPRLF
DNA: TGTGCCAGCAGCCTCCCAGCCAGGACAGGGGATTCCCCCAGGCTCTTC

D: -
V: TRBV27
J: TRBJ1-6
size: -
CDR3: CASSLLGQSSPLHF
DNA: TGTGCCAGCAGTTTATTGGGACAATCTTCACCCCTCCACTTT

D: TRBD1
V: TRBV28
J: TRBJ1-2
size: -
CDR3: CASSSWDSDLQELLNYGYTF
DNA: TGTGCCAGCAGTTCCTGGGACAGTGACCTACAAGAACTACTTAACTATGGCTACACCTTC

D: -
V: TRBV3-1/TRBV3-2
J: TRBJ1-1
size: -
CDR3: CASSQVVGSNTEAFF
DNA: TGTGCCAGCAGCCAAGTAGTCGGGTCGAACACTGAAGCTTTCTTT

D: -
V: TRBV20-1
J: TRBJ1-1
size: -
CDR3: CSEAVNTEAFF
DNA: TGCAGTGAGGCGGTGAACACTGAAGCTTTCTTT